The sequence of this T cell receptor beta chain was determined in a study of technical replicates of blood from four donors. V lost 3 bases, J lost 10 bases, and 7 bases stayed unmatched. The CDR3 runs 13 residues. Per germline, CDR1 SGDLS and CDR2 YYNGEE. The data were produced by immunoSEQ multiplex PCR, yet TCRdb's version contains in-frame clones alone and is incomplete. The table includes 70,000 or so clones, roughly 90% detected once. This chain uses TRBV9 with TRBJ1-1; 9 nucleotides agree with TRBD1. The TCR was taken from a human donor in good health. Sequenced input: T cells isolated from PBMCs. CDR3 in amino acids: CASSGEQGALAFF. DNA of the CDR3: TGTGCCAGCAGCGGGGAACAGGGGGCTCTAGCTTTCTTT.